The present entry profiles one T cell receptor (beta chain) with its context. Its target is unknown. A multiplex PCR was run with 60 Vbeta primers and 13 Jbeta primers. Clones were read by immunoSEQ multiplex PCR, and TCRdb kept only the in-frame ones, dropping some. Among about 130,000 clones listed, around two thirds were seen once. These data belong to a study of cytomegalovirus exposure and HLA in healthy donors. Overall study findings and caveats: The majority of CMV-associated TCR beta chains were reported as apparently HLA-restricted in a later analysis.

CDR1 and CDR2 from the germline V gene are MNHEY and SVGAGI. V gave up 2 bases and J gave up 4 bases; unmatched junction bases: 10. The CDR3 has 16 amino acids. The sequence was collected from a human donor in good health. Sequencing input: PBMCs. The chain is built from TRBV6-5 and TRBJ2-5; TRBD1 aligns across 7 bases. The CDR3 DNA reads TGTGCCAGCAGTTACGGTCTCGTATCAGGGGGAGAGACCCAGTACTTC. The encoded protein is CASSYGLVSGGETQYF.